This T cell receptor beta chain comes out of a study of blood T cell repertoires in COVID-19. Overall study context: The origin of the acute and convalescent COVID-19 samples was the United States, Italy and Spain. T cells, B-cell-depleted T cells, or PBMCs provided the cDNA or gDNA that served as material.

TCRdb's copy holds only in-frame clones and misses some; the assay was immunoSEQ multiplex PCR. Among some 90,000 clones listed, around 88% were seen once. Recruited during active infection, patients (from Seattle) were subsequently followed longitudinally. This CDR3 is 15 amino acids long. Germline CDR1 reads MNHNS; CDR2 reads SASEGT. Trimming pared 2 bases from V and 2 bases from J, leaving 10 bases between. This chain links TRBV6-1 with TRBJ1-3; TRBD1 is a possible D gene (6 bases). This clonotype was sampled from a woman in her sixties with COVID-19, enrolled during active disease. Sequenced: peripheral blood. This CDR3 is CASSEYWTAGNTIYF. The CDR3, as DNA: TGTGCCAGCAGTGAATATTGGACAGCTGGAAACACCATATATTTT.